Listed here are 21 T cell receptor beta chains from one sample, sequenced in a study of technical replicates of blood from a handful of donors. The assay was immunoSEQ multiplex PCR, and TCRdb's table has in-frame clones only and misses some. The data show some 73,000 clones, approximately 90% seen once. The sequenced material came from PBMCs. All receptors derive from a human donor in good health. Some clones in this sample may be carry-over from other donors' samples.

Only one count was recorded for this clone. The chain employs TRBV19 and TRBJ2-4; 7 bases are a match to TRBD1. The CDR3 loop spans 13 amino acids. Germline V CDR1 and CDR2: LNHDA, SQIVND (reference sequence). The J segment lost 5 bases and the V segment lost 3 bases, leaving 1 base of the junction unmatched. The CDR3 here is CASSMGTENIQYF. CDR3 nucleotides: TGTGCCAGTAGTATGGGGACAGAAAACATTCAGTACTTC.

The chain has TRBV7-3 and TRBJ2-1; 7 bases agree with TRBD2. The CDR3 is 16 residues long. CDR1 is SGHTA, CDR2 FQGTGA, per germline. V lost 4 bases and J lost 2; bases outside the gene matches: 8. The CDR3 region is CASSYSPGLTYNEQFF. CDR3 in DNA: TGTGCCAGCAGCTACTCACCGGGACTAACCTACAATGAGCAGTTCTTC. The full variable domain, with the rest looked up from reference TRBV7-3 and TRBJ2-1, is GAGVSQTPSNKVTEKGKYVELRCDPISGHTALYWYRQSLGQGPEFLIYFQGTGAADDSGLPNDRFFAVRPEGSVSTLKIQRTERGDSAVYLCASSYSPGLTYNEQFFGPGTRLTVL.

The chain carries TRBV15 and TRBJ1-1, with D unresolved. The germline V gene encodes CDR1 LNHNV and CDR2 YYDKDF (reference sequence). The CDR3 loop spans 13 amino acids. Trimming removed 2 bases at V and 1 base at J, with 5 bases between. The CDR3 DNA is TGTGCCACCAGCAGACGACAGAACACTGAAGCTTTCTTT. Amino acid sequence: CATSRRQNTEAFF.

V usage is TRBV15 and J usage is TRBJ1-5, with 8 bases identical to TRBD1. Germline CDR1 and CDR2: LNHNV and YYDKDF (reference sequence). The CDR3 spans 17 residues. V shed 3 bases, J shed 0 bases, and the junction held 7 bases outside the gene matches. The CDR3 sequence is CATSSWTGISSNQPQHF. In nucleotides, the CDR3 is TGTGCCACCAGCAGCTGGACAGGGATAAGTAGCAATCAGCCCCAGCATTTT. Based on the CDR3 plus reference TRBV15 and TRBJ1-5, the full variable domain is DAMVIQNPRYQVTQFGKPVTLSCSQTLNHNVMYWYQQKSSQAPKLLFHYYDKDFNNEADTPDNFQSRRPNTSFCFLDIRSPGLGDTAMYLCATSSWTGISSNQPQHFGDGTRLSIL.

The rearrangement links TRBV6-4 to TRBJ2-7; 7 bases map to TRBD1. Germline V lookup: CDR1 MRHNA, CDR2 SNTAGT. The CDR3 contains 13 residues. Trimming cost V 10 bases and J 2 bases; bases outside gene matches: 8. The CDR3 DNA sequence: TGTGCCAAACCCGGGACAGCCACCTACGAGCAGTACTTC. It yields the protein CAKPGTATYEQYF.

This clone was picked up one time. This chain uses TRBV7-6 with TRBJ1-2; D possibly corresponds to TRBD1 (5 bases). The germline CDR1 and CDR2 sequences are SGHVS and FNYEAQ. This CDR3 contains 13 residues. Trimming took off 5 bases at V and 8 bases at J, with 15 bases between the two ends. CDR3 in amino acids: CASSDGGAKGYTF. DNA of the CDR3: TGTGCCAGCAGCGACGGCGGGGCGAAGGGCTACACCTTC.

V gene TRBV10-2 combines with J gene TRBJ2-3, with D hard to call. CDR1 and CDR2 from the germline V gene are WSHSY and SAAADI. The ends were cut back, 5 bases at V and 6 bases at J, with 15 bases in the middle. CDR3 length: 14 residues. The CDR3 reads CASSSSRLSDTQYF. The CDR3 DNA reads TGCGCCAGCAGTTCTAGTCGTTTATCTGATACGCAGTATTTT.

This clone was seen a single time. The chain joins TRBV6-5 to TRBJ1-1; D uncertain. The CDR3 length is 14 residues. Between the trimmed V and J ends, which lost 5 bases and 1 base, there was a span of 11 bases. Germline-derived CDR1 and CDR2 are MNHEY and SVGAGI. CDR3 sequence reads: CASSPRVGNTEAFF. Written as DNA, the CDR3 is TGTGCCAGCAGTCCCCGGGTCGGGAACACTGAAGCTTTCTTT.

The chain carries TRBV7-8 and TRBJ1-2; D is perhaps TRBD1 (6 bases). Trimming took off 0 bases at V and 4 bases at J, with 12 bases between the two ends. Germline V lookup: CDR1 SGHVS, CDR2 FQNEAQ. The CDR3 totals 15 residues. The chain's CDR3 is CASSLAETGPYGYTF. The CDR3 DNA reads TGTGCCAGCAGCTTAGCGGAGACAGGACCCTATGGCTACACCTTC.

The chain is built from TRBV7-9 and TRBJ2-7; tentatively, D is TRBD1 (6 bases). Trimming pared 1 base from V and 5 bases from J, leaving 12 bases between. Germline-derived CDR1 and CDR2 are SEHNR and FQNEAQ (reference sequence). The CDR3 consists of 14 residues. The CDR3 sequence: CASSLGQAFDEQYF. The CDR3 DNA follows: TGTGCCAGCAGCTTAGGACAGGCCTTCGACGAGCAGTACTTC.

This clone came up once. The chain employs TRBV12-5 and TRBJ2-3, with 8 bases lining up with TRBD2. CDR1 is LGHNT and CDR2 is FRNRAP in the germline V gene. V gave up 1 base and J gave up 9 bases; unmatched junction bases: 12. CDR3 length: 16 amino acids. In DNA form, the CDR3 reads TGTGCTAGTGGTTTGGAGCGGGCCGGCCGGGGGGGGACGCAGTATTTT. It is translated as CASGLERAGRGGTQYF.

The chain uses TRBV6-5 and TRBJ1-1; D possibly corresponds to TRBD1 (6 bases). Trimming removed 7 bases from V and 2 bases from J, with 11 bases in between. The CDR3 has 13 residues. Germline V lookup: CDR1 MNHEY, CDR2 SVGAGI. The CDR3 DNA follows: TGTGCCAGCACTATGGACAGAAACACTGAAGCTTTCTTT. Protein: CASTMDRNTEAFF.

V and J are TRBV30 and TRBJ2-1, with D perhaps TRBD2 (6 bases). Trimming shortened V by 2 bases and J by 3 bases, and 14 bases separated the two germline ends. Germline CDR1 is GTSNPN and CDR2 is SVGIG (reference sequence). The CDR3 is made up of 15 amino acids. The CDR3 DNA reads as TGTGCCTGGAGTCGGGACGGGAGATACTACAATGAGCAGTTCTTC. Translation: CAWSRDGRYYNEQFF.

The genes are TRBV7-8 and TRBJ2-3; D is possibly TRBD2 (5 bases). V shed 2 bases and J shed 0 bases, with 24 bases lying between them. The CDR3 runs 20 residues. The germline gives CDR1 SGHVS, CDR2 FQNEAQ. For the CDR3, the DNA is TGTGCCAGCAGCTTATCCCGTGGGTCCCAGCGGTTTGGAAGCACAGATACGCAGTATTTT. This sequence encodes CASSLSRGSQRFGSTDTQYF.

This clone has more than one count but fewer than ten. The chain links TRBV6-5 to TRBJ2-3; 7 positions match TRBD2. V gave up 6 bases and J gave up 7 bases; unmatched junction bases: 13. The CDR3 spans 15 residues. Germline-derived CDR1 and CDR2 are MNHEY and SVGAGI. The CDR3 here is CASRTTSRPRNTQYF. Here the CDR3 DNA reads TGTGCCAGCAGGACGACTAGCCGGCCGAGAAATACGCAGTATTTT.

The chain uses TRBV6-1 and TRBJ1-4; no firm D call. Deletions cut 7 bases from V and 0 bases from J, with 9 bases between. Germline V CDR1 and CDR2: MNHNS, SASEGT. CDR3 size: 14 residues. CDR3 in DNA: TGTGCCAGCACCCCCCGGGCAACTAATGAAAAACTGTTTTTT. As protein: CASTPRATNEKLFF.

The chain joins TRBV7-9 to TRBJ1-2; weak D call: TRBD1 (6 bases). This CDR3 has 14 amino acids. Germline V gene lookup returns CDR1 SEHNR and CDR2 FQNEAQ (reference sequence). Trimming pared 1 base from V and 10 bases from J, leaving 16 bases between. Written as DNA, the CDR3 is TGTGCCAGCAGCTTAGTTCGGCAGGGGTTGGACTACACCTTC. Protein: CASSLVRQGLDYTF. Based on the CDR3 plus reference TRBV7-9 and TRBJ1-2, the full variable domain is DTGVSQNPRHKITKRGQNVTFRCDPISEHNRLYWYRQTLGQGPEFLTYFQNEAQLEKSRLLSDRFSAERPKGSFSTLEIQRTEQGDSAMYLCASSLVRQGLDYTFGSGTRLTVV.

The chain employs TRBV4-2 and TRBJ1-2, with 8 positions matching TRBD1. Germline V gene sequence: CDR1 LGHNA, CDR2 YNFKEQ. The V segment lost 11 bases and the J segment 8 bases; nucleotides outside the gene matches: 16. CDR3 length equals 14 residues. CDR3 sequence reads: CAGGGAGGANGYTF. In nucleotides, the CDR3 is TGTGCCGGAGGGGGGGCAGGGGGCGCAAACGGCTACACCTTC.

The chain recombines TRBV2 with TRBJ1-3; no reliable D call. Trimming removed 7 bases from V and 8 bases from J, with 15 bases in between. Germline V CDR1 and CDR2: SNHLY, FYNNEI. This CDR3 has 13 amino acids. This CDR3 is CASKLGVSDTIYF. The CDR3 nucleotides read TGTGCCAGCAAGCTCGGGGTTTCGGACACCATATATTTT.

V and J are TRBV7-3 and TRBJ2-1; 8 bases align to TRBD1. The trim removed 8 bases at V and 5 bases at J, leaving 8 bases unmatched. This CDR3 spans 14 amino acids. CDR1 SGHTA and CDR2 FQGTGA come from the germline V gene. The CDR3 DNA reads TGTGCCAGCGCTGGGACAGGCACAGACAATGAGCAGTTCTTC. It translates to CASAGTGTDNEQFF.

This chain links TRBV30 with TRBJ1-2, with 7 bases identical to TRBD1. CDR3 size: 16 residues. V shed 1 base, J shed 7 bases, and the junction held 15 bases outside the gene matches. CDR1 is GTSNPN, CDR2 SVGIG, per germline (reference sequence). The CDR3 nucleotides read TGTGCCTGGAGTGACTTGGACAGGCCCGGGGCCTCTGGCTACACCTTC. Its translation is CAWSDLDRPGASGYTF. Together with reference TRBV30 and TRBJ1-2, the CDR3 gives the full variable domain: SQTIHQWPATLVQPVGSPLSLECTVEGTSNPNLYWYRQAAGRGLQLLFYSVGIGQISSEVPQNLSASRPQDRQFILSSKKLLLSDSGFYLCAWSDLDRPGASGYTFGSGTRLTVV.